This T cell receptor beta chain comes out of a study of naive and memory T cell subsets. Amplification of ligated cDNA took four PCR rounds with SP2 and nested alpha and beta constant primers. TCRdb independently ran MiXCR on the 5' RACE reads; one entry per CDR3 protein. The repertoire holds more than 50,000 distinct CDR3 sequences, 7.2% seen once, with roughly a tenth in the top ten. This clonotype was counted many times. The library had UMIs added by 3' ligation of an oligonucleotide to TCR cDNA. This TCR was recovered from a male donor in good health.

CDR3 region: CASSPGGAGTQYF. The CDR3 DNA reads TGTGCCAGCAGCCCCGGGGGGGCGGGGACCCAGTACTTC. This chain connects TRBV6-6 to TRBJ2-5, with 8 nucleotides matching TRBD2. There are 13 residues in the CDR3. CDR1 is MNHNY and CDR2 is SVGAGI in the germline V gene (reference sequence). V shed 6 bases and J 7 bases; nucleotides not matched to a gene: 7.